This T cell receptor beta chain was obtained from a study of neurological immune-mediated disorders. Points from the study as a whole: HTLV-1-associated myelopathy had the most TCR clonal expansion, whereas multiple sclerosis had the least (lower than in healthy controls).

V was pared by 2 bases and J by 4 bases, with 8 bases between. The CDR3 sequence is 14 residues long. Time point here: longitudinal time-point 3. The starting material, 2 million PBMCs stored at -80 C, gave rise to the unsorted libraries. This clonotype was counted many times. The antigen is unknown. 5'RACE with 10-nucleotide random UMIs produced the cDNA. TCRdb reprocessed the 5' RACE reads with MiXCR, giving one entry per CDR3 protein. The sample contains roughly 100,000 distinct CDR3 sequences, about a tenth of which appear only once. The V call is TRBV12-3 or TRBV12-4, the J call TRBJ2-2; possibly TRBD1 for D (6 bases). This TCR was recovered from a female donor with HTLV-1-associated myelopathy (HAM/TSP). The specimen sequenced was PBMCs. CDR3 in DNA: TGTGCCAGCAGTTTATCAGGGGCCACCGGGGAGCTGTTTTTT. Protein sequence: CASSLSGATGELFF.